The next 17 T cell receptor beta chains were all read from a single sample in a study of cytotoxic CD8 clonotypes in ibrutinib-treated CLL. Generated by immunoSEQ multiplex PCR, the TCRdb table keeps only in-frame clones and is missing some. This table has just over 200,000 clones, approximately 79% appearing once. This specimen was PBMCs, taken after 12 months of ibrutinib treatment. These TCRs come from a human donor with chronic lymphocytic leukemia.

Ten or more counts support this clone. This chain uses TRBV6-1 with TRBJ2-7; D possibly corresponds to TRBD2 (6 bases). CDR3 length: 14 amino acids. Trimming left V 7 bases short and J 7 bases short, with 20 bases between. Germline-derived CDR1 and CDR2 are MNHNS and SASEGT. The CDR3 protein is CASKGRSKVLEQYF. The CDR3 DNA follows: TGTGCCAGCAAGGGGAGGTCGAAGGTCCTTGAGCAGTACTTC.

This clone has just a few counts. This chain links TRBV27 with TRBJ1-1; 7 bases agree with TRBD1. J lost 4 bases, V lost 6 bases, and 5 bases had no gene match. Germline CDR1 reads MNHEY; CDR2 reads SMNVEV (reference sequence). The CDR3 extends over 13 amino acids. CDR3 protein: CASSRQGGTEAFF. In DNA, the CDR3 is TGTGCCAGCAGCAGACAGGGTGGCACTGAAGCTTTCTTT.

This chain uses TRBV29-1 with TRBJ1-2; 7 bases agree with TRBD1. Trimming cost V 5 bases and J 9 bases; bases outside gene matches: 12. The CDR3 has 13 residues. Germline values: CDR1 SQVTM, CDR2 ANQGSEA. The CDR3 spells CSVRQGTMDSYTF. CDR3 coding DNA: TGCAGCGTTAGACAGGGAACGATGGATAGCTACACCTTC. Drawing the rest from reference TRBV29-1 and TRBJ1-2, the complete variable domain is SAVISQKPSRDICQRGTSLTIQCQVDSQVTMMFWYRQQPGQSLTLIATANQGSEATYESGFVIDKFPISRPNLTFSTLTVSNMSPEDSSIYLCSVRQGTMDSYTFGSGTRLTVV.

The DNA for the CDR3 is TGTGCCAGCAGTGAAGGTTGGGACCAGTACTTC. Translating it yields CASSEGWDQYF. The genes are TRBV2 and TRBJ2-5; D not resolved. This CDR3 region has 11 residues. V gave up 1 base and J gave up 10 bases, with 7 bases separating them. Looked up from germline, CDR1 is SNHLY and CDR2 is FYNNEI. The complete variable domain, with remaining parts taken from reference TRBV2 and TRBJ2-5, reads EPEVTQTPSHQVTQMGQEVILRCVPISNHLYFYWYRQILGQKVEFLVSFYNNEISEKSEIFDDQFSVERPDGSNFTLKIRSTKLEDSAMYFCASSEGWDQYFGPGTRLLVL.

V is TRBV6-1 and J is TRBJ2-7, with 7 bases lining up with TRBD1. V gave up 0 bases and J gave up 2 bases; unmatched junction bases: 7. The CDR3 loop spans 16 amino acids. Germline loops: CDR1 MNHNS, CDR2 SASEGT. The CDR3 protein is CASSEAGTARTYEQYF. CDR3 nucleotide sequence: TGTGCCAGCAGTGAAGCGGGGACAGCCAGAACCTACGAGCAGTACTTC.

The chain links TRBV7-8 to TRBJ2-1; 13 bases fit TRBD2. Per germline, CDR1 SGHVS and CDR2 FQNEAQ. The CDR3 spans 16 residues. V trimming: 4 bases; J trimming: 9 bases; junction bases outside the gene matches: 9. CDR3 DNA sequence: TGTGCCAGCAGCTCAGGACTAGCGGGAGCAGGAGGTGAGCAGTTCTTC. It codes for CASSSGLAGAGGEQFF.

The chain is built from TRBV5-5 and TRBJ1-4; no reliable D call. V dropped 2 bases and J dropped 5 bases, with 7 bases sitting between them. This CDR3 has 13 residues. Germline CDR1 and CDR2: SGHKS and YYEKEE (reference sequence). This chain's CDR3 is CASSFYGNEKLFF. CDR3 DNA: TGTGCCAGCAGCTTTTACGGGAATGAAAAACTGTTTTTT.

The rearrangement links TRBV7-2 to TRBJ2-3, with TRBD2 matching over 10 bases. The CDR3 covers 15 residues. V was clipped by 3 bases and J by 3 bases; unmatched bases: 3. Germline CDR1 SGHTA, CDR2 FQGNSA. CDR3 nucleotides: TGTGCCAGCAGCTTCAAGCGGGGGGGGACAGATACGCAGTATTTT. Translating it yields CASSFKRGGTDTQYF.

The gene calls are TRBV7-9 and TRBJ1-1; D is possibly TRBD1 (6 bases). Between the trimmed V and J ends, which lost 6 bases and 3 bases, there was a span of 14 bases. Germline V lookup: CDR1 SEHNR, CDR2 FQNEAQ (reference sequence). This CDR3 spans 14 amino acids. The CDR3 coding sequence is TGTGCCAGCAGTCGGGGGGGCGCCGACACTGAAGCTTTCTTT. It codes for CASSRGGADTEAFF.

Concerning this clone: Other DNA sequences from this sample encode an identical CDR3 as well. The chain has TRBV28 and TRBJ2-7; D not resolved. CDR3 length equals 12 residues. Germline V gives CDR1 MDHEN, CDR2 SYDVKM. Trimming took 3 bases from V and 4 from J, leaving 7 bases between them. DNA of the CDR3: TGTGCCAGCAGTTTGGCCGGTTACGAGCAGTACTTC. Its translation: CASSLAGYEQYF.

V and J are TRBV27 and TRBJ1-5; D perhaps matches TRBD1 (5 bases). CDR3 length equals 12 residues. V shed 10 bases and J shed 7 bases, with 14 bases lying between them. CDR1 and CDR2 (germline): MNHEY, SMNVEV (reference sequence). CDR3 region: CATSSGGQPQHF. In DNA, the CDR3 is TGTGCCACCTCAAGTGGGGGGCAGCCCCAGCATTTT.

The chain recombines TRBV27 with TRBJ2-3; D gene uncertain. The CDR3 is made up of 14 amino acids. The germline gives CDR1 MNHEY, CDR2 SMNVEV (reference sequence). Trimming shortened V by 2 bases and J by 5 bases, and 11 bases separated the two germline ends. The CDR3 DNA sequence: TGTGCCAGCAGTTTAACGGCTGCTCGAGATACGCAGTATTTT. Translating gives CASSLTAARDTQYF.

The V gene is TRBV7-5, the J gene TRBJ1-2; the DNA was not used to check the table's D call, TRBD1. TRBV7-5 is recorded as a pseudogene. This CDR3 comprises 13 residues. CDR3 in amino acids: CVRSQIRVYGYTF. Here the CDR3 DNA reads TGTGTCAGAAGCCAGATCAGGGTCTATGGCTACACCTTC.

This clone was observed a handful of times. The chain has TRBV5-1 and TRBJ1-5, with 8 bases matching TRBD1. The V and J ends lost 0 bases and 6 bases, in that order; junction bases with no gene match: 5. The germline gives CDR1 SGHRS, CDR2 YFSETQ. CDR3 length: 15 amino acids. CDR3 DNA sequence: TGCGCCAGCAGCTTGGGGCAGGGGGCGGGTCAGCCCCAGCATTTT. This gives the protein CASSLGQGAGQPQHF.

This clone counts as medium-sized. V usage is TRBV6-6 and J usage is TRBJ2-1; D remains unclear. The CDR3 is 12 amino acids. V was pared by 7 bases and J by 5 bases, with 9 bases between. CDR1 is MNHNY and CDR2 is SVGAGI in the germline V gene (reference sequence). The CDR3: CASTSRDNEQFF. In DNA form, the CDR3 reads TGTGCCAGCACGTCCCGGGACAATGAGCAGTTCTTC.

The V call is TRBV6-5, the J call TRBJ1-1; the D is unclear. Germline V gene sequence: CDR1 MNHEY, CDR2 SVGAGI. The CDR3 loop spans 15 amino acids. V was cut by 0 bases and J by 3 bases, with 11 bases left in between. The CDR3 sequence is CASSYSRAGYTEAFF. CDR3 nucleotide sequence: TGTGCCAGCAGTTACTCGAGGGCAGGCTACACTGAAGCTTTCTTT.

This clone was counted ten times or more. The CDR3 is CASSGDNFYEQYF. The CDR3 DNA is TGCGCCAGCAGTGGGGACAACTTCTACGAGCAGTACTTC. J is TRBJ2-7 and V is TRBV10-1, with D perhaps TRBD1 (6 bases). The germline V gene encodes CDR1 WNHNN and CDR2 SYGVQD (reference sequence). The ends were cut back, 4 bases at V and 3 bases at J, with 10 bases in the middle. CDR3 length: 13 residues.